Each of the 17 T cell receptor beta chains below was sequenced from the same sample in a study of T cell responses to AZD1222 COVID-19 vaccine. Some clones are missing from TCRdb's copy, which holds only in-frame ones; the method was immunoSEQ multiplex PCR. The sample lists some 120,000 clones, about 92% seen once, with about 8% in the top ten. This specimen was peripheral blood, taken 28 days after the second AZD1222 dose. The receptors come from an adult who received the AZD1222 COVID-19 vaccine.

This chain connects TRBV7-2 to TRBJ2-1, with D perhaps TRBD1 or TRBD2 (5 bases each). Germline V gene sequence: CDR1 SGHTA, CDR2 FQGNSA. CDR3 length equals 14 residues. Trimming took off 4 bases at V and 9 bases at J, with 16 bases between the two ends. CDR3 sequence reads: CASSYRDHTSEQFF. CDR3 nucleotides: TGTGCCAGCAGCTACCGGGACCACACCAGTGAGCAGTTCTTC.

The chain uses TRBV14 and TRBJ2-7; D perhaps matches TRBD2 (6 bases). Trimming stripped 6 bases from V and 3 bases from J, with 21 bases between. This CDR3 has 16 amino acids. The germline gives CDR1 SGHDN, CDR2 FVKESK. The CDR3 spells CASSPRRGAVNYEQYF. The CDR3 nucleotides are TGTGCCAGCAGTCCCCGGCGGGGAGCCGTTAACTACGAGCAGTACTTC.

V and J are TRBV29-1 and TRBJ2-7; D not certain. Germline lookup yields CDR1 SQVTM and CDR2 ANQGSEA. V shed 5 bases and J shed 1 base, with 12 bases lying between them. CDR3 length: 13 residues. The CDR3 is CSVSIGISYEQYF. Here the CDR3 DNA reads TGCAGCGTTAGTATAGGGATTTCCTACGAGCAGTACTTC.

This chain's CDR3 is CASSPDRDYGYTF. For the CDR3, the DNA is TGTGCCAGCAGTCCAGACAGAGACTATGGCTACACCTTC. The genes are TRBV12-3 or TRBV12-4 and TRBJ1-2; perhaps TRBD1 as D (5 bases). Trimming took 5 bases from V and 3 from J, leaving 10 bases between them. This CDR3 has 13 residues.

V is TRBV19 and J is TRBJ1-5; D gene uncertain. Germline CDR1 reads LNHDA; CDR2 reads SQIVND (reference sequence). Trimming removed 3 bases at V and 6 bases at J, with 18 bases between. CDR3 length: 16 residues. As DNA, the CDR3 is TGTGCCAGTAGTATCGGCGGGCGTGGGCTTGGTCAGCCCCAGCATTTT. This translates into CASSIGGRGLGQPQHF.

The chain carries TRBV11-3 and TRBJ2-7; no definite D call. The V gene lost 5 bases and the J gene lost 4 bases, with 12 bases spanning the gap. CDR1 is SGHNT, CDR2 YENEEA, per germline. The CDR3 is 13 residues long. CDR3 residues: CASSKTLEYEQYF. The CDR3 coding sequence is TGTGCCAGCAGCAAGACACTCGAATACGAGCAGTACTTC. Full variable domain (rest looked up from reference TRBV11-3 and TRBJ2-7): EAGVVQSPRYKIIEKKQPVAFWCNPISGHNTLYWYLQNLGQGPELLIRYENEEAVDDSQLPKDRFSAERLKGVDSTLKIQPAELGDSAVYLCASSKTLEYEQYFGPGTRLTVT.

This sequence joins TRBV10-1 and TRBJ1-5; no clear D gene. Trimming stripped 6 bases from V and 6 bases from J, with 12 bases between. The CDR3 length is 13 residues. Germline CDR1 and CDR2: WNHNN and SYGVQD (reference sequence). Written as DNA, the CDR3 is TGCGCCAGCAGCGGTGCTGCGGGTCAGCCCCAGCATTTT. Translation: CASSGAAGQPQHF.

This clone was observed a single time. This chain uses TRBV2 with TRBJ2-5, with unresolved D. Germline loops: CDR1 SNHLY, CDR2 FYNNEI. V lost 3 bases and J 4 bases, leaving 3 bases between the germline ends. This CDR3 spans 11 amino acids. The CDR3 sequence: CASSESETQYF. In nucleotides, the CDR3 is TGTGCCAGCAGTGAGTCAGAGACCCAGTACTTC.

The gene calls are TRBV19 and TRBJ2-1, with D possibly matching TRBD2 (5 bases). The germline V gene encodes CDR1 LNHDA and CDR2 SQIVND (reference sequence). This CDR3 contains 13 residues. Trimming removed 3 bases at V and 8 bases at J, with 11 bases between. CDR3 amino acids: CASSIGQRDEQFF. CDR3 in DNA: TGTGCCAGTAGTATCGGCCAGAGGGATGAGCAGTTCTTC.

The CDR3 here is CASSQSGRASEQFF. Here the CDR3 DNA reads TGTGCCAGCAGTCAAAGCGGGAGGGCTAGTGAGCAGTTCTTC. This chain links TRBV6-6 with TRBJ2-1; TRBD2 aligns across 10 bases. Looked up from germline, CDR1 is MNHNY and CDR2 is SVGAGI (reference sequence). The CDR3 has 14 amino acids. J was trimmed by 9 bases and V by 5 bases; bases with no gene match: 7.

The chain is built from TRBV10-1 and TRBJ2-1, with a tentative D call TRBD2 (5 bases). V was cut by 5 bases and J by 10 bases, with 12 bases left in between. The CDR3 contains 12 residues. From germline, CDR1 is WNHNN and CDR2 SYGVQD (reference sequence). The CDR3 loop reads CASSRGSAEQFF. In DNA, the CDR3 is TGCGCCAGCAGTCGGGGTAGCGCAGAGCAGTTCTTC.

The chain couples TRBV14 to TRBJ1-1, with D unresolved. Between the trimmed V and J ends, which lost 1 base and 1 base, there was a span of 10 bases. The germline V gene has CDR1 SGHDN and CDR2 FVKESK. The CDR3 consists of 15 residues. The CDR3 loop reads CASSQGYGTNTEAFF. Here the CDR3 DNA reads TGTGCCAGCAGCCAAGGGTACGGAACGAACACTGAAGCTTTCTTT.

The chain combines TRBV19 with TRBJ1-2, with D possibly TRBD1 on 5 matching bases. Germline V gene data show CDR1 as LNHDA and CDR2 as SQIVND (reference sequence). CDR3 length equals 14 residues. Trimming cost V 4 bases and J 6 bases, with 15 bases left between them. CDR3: CASSRTRQSNGYTF. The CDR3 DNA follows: TGTGCCAGTAGTAGGACACGCCAGTCTAATGGCTACACCTTC.

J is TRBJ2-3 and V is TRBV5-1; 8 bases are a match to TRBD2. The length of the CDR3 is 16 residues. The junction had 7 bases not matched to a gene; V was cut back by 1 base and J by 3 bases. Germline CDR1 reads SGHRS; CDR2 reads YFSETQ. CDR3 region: CASSLLLGRGTDTQYF. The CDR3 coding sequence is TGCGCCAGCAGCTTGTTACTCGGGAGGGGGACAGATACGCAGTATTTT.

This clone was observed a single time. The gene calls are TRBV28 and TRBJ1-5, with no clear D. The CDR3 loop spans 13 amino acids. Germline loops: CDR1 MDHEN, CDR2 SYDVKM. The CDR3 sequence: CAGGPDSNQPQHF. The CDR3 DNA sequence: TGTGCGGGCGGACCCGATAGCAATCAGCCCCAGCATTTT.

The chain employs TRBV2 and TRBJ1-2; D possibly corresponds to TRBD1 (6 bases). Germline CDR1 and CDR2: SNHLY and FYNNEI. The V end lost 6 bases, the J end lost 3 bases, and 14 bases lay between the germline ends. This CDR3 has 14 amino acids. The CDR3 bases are TGTGCCAGCAGGGCTTTGGACAGCTACTATGGCTACACCTTC. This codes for CASRALDSYYGYTF.

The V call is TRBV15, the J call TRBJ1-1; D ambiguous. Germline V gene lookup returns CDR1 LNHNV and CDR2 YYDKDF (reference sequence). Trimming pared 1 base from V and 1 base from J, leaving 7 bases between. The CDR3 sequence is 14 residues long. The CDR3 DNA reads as TGTGCCACCAGCAGAGTACGGGGGAACACTGAAGCTTTCTTT. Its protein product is CATSRVRGNTEAFF.